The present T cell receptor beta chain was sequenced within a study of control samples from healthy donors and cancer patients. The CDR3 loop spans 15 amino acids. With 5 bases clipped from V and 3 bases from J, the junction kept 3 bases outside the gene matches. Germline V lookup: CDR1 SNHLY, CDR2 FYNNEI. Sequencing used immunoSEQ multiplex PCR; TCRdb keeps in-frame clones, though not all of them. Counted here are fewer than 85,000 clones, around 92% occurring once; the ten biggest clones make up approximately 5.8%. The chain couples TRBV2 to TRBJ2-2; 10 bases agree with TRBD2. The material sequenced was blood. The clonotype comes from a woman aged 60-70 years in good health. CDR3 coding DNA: TGTGCCAGCAGTTTAGCGGGAGGCTACACCGGGGAGCTGTTTTTT. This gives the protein CASSLAGGYTGELFF.